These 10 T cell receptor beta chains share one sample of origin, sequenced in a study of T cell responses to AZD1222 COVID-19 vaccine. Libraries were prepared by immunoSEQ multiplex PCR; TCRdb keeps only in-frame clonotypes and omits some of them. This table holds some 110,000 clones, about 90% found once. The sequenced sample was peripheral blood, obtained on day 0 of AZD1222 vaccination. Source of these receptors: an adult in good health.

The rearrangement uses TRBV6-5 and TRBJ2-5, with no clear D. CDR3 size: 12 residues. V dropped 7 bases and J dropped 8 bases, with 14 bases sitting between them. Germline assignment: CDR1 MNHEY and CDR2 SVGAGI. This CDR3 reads CASKDTRATQYF. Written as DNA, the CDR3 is TGTGCCAGCAAAGATACCCGGGCCACCCAGTACTTC.

CDR3 amino acids: CAISGVSNTGELFF. The DNA of the CDR3 is TGTGCCATCAGTGGGGTTTCTAACACCGGGGAGCTGTTTTTT. This chain uses TRBV10-3 with TRBJ2-2; D gene unclear. The CDR3 contains 14 residues. Germline V CDR1 and CDR2: ENHRY, SYGVKD. Trimming took 4 bases from V and 2 from J, leaving 8 bases between them.

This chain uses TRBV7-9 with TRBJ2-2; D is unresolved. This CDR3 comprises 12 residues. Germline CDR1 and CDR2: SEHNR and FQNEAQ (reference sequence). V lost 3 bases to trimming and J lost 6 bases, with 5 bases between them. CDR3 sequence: CASSFSSGELFF. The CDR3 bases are TGTGCCAGCAGCTTTAGCTCCGGGGAGCTGTTTTTT.

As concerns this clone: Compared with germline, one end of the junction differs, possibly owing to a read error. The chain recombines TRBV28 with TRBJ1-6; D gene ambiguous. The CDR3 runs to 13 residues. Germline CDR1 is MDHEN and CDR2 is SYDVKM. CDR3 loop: CASSYPRTGSLIF. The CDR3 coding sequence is TGTGCCAGCAGCTACCCGCGGACCGGTTCCTTAATCTTT. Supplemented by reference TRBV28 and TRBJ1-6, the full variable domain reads DVKVTQSSRYLVKRTGEKVFLECVQDMDHENMFWYRQDPGLGLRLIYFSYDVKMKEKGDIPEGYSVSREKKERFSLILESASTNQTSMYLCASSYPRTGSLIFGNGTRLTVT.

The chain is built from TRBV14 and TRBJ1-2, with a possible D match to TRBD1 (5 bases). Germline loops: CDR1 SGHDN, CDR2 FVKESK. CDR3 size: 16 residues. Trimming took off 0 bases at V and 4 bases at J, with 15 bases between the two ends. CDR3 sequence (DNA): TGTGCCAGCAGCCAAGATCATGGGGGGGAAGTCTATGGCTACACCTTC. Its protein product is CASSQDHGGEVYGYTF.

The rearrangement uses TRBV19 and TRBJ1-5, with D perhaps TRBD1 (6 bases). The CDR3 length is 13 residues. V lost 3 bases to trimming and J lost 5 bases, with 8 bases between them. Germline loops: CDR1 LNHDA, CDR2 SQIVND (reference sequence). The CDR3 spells CASSIRGDQPQHF. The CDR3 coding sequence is TGTGCCAGTAGTATCAGGGGTGATCAGCCCCAGCATTTT.

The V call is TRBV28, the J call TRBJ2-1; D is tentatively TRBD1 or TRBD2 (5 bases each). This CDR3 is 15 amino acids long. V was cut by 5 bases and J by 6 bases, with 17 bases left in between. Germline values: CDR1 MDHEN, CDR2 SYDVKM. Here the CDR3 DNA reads TGTGCCAGCAGTCGGGACCCGGCGAGTACCAATGAGCAGTTCTTC. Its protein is CASSRDPASTNEQFF.

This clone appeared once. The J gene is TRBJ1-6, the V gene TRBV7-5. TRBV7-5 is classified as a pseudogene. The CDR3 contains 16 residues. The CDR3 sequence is CVRSFQGRGANSPLHF. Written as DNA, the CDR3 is TGTGTCAGAAGCTTCCAGGGGAGGGGGGCTAATTCACCCCTCCACTTT.

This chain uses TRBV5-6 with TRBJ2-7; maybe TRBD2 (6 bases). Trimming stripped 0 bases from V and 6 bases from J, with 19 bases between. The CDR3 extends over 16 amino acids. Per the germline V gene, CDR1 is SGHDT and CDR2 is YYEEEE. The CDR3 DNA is TGTGCCAGCAGCTTGGCAAATTCGGGGGTTTTAGGCGAGCAGTACTTC. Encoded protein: CASSLANSGVLGEQYF.

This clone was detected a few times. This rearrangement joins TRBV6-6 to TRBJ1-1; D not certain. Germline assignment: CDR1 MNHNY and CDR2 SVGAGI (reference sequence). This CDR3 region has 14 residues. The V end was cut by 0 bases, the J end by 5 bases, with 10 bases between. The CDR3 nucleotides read TGTGCCAGCAGTTACTCGGATAGGAGGACTGAAGCTTTCTTT. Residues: CASSYSDRRTEAFF.